These 20 T cell receptor beta chains were sequenced from one sample in a study of cytomegalovirus exposure and HLA in healthy donors. The PCR made use of 60 Vbeta and 13 Jbeta primers. Profiling relied on immunoSEQ multiplex PCR, and the TCRdb table lists in-frame clones only, not all of them. The repertoire includes under 200,000 clones, almost 85% of them detected once, and approximately 0.98% sits in the top ten. Sequences were obtained from PBMCs. These receptors originate from a man aged 25-45 years in good health and CMV-seronegative.

This chain joins TRBV6-1 and TRBJ1-1; D possibly corresponds to TRBD1 (6 bases). This CDR3 is 11 amino acids long. Germline CDR1 reads MNHNS; CDR2 reads SASEGT. The V end was cut by 10 bases, the J end by 3 bases, with 9 bases between. CDR3 protein: CATGVDTEAFF. CDR3 nucleotide sequence: TGTGCCACAGGGGTTGACACTGAAGCTTTCTTT.

The rearrangement joins TRBV30 to TRBJ2-2, with D tentatively TRBD2 (6 bases). The CDR3 is made up of 21 amino acids. Germline V gene data show CDR1 as GTSNPN and CDR2 as SVGIG (reference sequence). The V gene lost 2 bases and the J gene lost 4 bases, with 32 bases spanning the gap. This CDR3 reads CAWSYPREQHSTEGSTGELFF. CDR3 DNA: TGTGCCTGGAGTTACCCCCGAGAGCAGCACTCCACGGAGGGGAGCACCGGGGAGCTGTTTTTT.

The chain links TRBV27 to TRBJ2-7; no reliable D call. The CDR3 runs to 16 residues. Germline V lookup: CDR1 MNHEY, CDR2 SMNVEV (reference sequence). Trimming removed 5 bases at V and 1 base at J, with 18 bases between. In DNA form, the CDR3 reads TGTGCCAGCAGTCCCTCGTTTGGGCCCTATTCCTACGAGCAGTACTTC. It translates to CASSPSFGPYSYEQYF.

The V call is TRBV5-4, the J call TRBJ1-1; D may be TRBD1 (6 bases). Trimming stripped 1 base from V and 6 bases from J, with 10 bases between. CDR3 length: 13 amino acids. Germline CDR1 is SGHNT and CDR2 is YYREEE (reference sequence). The CDR3 is CASSLLDSSEAFF. CDR3 DNA sequence: TGTGCCAGCAGCTTGCTGGACAGCTCTGAAGCTTTCTTT.

CDR3 bases: TGTGCCGTATCAGCGGGGTCGGACGGGGAGCTGTTTTTT. Amino acids: CAVSAGSDGELFF. This chain links TRBV28 with TRBJ2-2; 7 nucleotides match TRBD2. The V gene end was trimmed by 11 bases and the J gene end by 7 bases; junction bases not matched to a gene: 10. Per the germline V gene, CDR1 is MDHEN and CDR2 is SYDVKM. This CDR3 region has 13 residues.

This clone is a singleton in its sample. A read error may produce the germline difference seen at one junction end. The chain carries TRBV6-5 and TRBJ1-5; D is possibly TRBD1 (5 bases). The CDR3 spans 14 residues. CDR1 and CDR2 (germline): MNHEY, SVGAGI. The CDR3 region has the DNA TGTGCCAGAAGGCCCCAGGGAATCAATCAGCCCCAGCACTTT. This codes for CARRPQGINQPQHF.

The CDR3: CASSRITSGPGNEQFF. In DNA, the CDR3 is TGTGCCAGCAGCCGAATAACTAGCGGGCCTGGGAATGAGCAGTTCTTC. The chain recombines TRBV28 with TRBJ2-1, with TRBD2 identical over 9 bases. V shed 6 bases, J shed 7 bases, and the junction held 13 bases outside the gene matches. Germline assignment: CDR1 MDHEN and CDR2 SYDVKM. CDR3 size: 16 residues.

The V call is TRBV15, the J call TRBJ1-5, with D hard to call. CDR3 length: 15 residues. Germline loops: CDR1 LNHNV, CDR2 YYDKDF (reference sequence). V was trimmed by 1 base and J by 6 bases, leaving 13 bases between them. The CDR3 reads CATSRGGWEGQPQHF. DNA for the CDR3: TGTGCCACCAGCAGAGGAGGGTGGGAGGGTCAGCCCCAGCATTTT.

This chain connects TRBV6-6 to TRBJ2-7, with D possibly TRBD2 on 5 matching bases. Per germline, CDR1 MNHNY and CDR2 SVGAGI (reference sequence). V gave up 2 bases and J gave up 4 bases, with 12 bases separating them. This CDR3 is 14 amino acids long. CDR3 bases: TGTGCCAGCAGTTACGACTACTCCAATTACGAGCAGTACTTC. Its translation is CASSYDYSNYEQYF.

The CDR3 nucleotides read TGTGCCAGCAGTGCCAGGTTGGCGAACACCGGGGAGCTGTTTTTT. Residues: CASSARLANTGELFF. V usage is TRBV25-1 and J usage is TRBJ2-2; D gene unclear. Trimming shortened V by 4 bases and J by 0 bases, and 9 bases separated the two germline ends. This CDR3 has 15 amino acids. Germline values: CDR1 MGHDK, CDR2 SYGVNS.

This sequence joins TRBV5-1 and TRBJ2-5; D not resolved. This CDR3 is 15 amino acids long. V was clipped by 0 bases and J by 1 base, with 10 bases between them. Germline V gene data show CDR1 as SGHRS and CDR2 as YFSETQ. Here the CDR3 DNA reads TGCGCCAGCAGCTTGGCCACCGACATCCAAGAGACCCAGTACTTC. This sequence encodes CASSLATDIQETQYF.

The chain uses TRBV6-5 and TRBJ2-5, with 7 nucleotides matching TRBD1. Germline CDR1 is MNHEY and CDR2 is SVGAGI. V lost 4 bases, J lost 4 bases, and 9 bases stayed unmatched. The CDR3 totals 15 residues. CDR3 residues: CASSSSHAGGETQYF. In nucleotides, the CDR3 is TGTGCCAGCAGTTCCTCGCACGCAGGGGGAGAGACCCAGTACTTC.

The gene calls are TRBV4-3 and TRBJ2-7; TRBD2 might be the D (6 bases). Trimming removed 0 bases from V and 3 bases from J, with 9 bases in between. The germline gives CDR1 LGHNA, CDR2 YSLEER. The CDR3 runs to 14 residues. CDR3 sequence reads: CASSQDGTGYEQYF. The DNA of the CDR3 is TGCGCCAGCAGCCAAGATGGGACTGGCTACGAGCAGTACTTC.

The chain has TRBV30 and TRBJ1-2; possibly TRBD1 for D (5 bases). There are 15 residues in the CDR3. Deletions cut 4 bases from V and 1 base from J, with 16 bases between. The germline CDR1 and CDR2 sequences are GTSNPN and SVGIG (reference sequence). Here the CDR3 reads CAWTKGRDLNYGYTF. CDR3 nucleotides: TGTGCCTGGACCAAGGGGAGGGATCTTAACTATGGCTACACCTTC.

This chain's CDR3 is CASSRDRDSVSTIYF. CDR3 DNA sequence: TGTGCCAGCAGTCGGGACAGGGACTCCGTTAGCACCATATATTTT. The chain employs TRBV6-6 and TRBJ1-3; the match to TRBD1 covers 9 bases. CDR3 length: 15 residues. Germline CDR1 MNHNY, CDR2 SVGAGI (reference sequence). The trim removed 5 bases at V and 9 bases at J, leaving 11 bases unmatched.

The chain joins TRBV7-2 to TRBJ2-7; 13 bases align to TRBD2. The V gene's germline CDR1 is SGHTA and CDR2 FQGNSA. The CDR3 is made up of 15 amino acids. V gave up 1 base and J gave up 9 bases; unmatched junction bases: 6. The CDR3 region is CASSLGLAGGTGQYF. The CDR3 nucleotides are TGTGCCAGCAGCTTAGGACTAGCGGGGGGTACGGGGCAGTACTTC.

The chain employs TRBV29-1 and TRBJ2-2, with 8 bases lining up with TRBD2. J was trimmed by 4 bases and V by 6 bases; bases with no gene match: 10. This CDR3 contains 15 residues. CDR1 and CDR2 from the germline V gene are SQVTM and ANQGSEA. The CDR3 sequence is CSVAVLAGRTGELFF. The CDR3 DNA is TGCAGCGTGGCCGTGTTAGCGGGGCGCACCGGGGAGCTGTTTTTT.

The V call is TRBV6-1, the J call TRBJ2-7; 8 nucleotides match TRBD1. The CDR3 totals 13 residues. CDR1 is MNHNS, CDR2 SASEGT, per germline. V trimming: 6 bases; J trimming: 5 bases; junction bases outside the gene matches: 6. CDR3 nucleotide sequence: TGTGCCAGCAGCCTCAGGGGGCTCGACGAGCAGTACTTC. As protein: CASSLRGLDEQYF.

This clone was detected a few times. CDR3 coding DNA: TGTGCCAGTAGTATAGCCGGCTTTCGGGGCACTGAAGCTTTCTTT. Its translation: CASSIAGFRGTEAFF. This chain links TRBV19 with TRBJ1-1; no definite D call. V was cut by 1 base and J by 4 bases, with 13 bases left in between. Germline CDR1 and CDR2: LNHDA and SQIVND (reference sequence). CDR3 length: 15 residues.

This sequence joins TRBV18 and TRBJ1-5; possible D gene TRBD1, 6 bases. Germline V gene data show CDR1 as KGHSH and CDR2 as LQKENI. V was cut by 4 bases and J by 0 bases, with 13 bases left in between. The CDR3 extends over 16 amino acids. DNA of the CDR3: TGTGCCAGCTCACAAGGACAGTTTCATAGCAATCAGCCCCAGCATTTT. This encodes CASSQGQFHSNQPQHF.